A selection of T cell receptor beta chains follows, all from one sample in a study of early T cells in non-severe SARS-CoV-2 infection. TCRdb independently ran MiXCR on the 5' RACE reads; one entry per CDR3 protein. Of tens of thousands of distinct CDR3 sequences listed, 4% were seen once; the top ten hold about 3%. Source material: whole blood. The receptors originated from an adult who was a healthcare worker with PCR-confirmed SARS-CoV-2 infection or an uninfected control (not recorded which). Each CDR3 is given with its conserved first and last residue. Each record gives: J gene, V gene, D gene, clone size, CDR3 protein, CDR3 DNA. A D gene is named only where the DNA matches it firmly. Clone size appears in some rows only: once, few, many, or a class for an expanded clone.

j_gene: TRBJ2-6
v_gene: TRBV20-1
d_gene: -
abundance: many
CDR3aa: CSARQSSGANVLTF
CDR3nt: TGCAGTGCTCGTCAAAGCTCTGGGGCCAACGTCCTGACTTTC

j_gene: TRBJ2-1
v_gene: TRBV11-3
d_gene: TRBD2
abundance: many
CDR3aa: CASSPAGPYNEQFF
CDR3nt: TGTGCCAGCAGCCCAGCGGGACCTTACAATGAGCAGTTCTTC

j_gene: TRBJ2-1
v_gene: TRBV9
d_gene: -
abundance: -
CDR3aa: CASSETGRNYNEQFF
CDR3nt: TGTGCCAGCAGCGAGACCGGCAGGAACTACAATGAGCAGTTCTTC

j_gene: TRBJ2-7
v_gene: TRBV10-3
d_gene: -
abundance: many
CDR3aa: CAIWAGMGEEQYF
CDR3nt: TGTGCCATCTGGGCAGGGATGGGAGAAGAGCAGTACTTC

j_gene: TRBJ1-2
v_gene: TRBV10-3
d_gene: -
abundance: few
CDR3aa: CAISVGGGGYTF
CDR3nt: TGTGCCATCAGTGTTGGAGGAGGGGGCTACACCTTC

j_gene: TRBJ2-5
v_gene: TRBV29-1
d_gene: TRBD2
abundance: -
CDR3aa: CSVDSSGREGETQYF
CDR3nt: TGCAGCGTTGACAGTAGCGGGAGGGAGGGGGAGACCCAGTACTTC

j_gene: TRBJ1-5
v_gene: TRBV27
d_gene: TRBD1
abundance: many
CDR3aa: CASSSGTASNQPQHF
CDR3nt: TGTGCCAGCAGTTCGGGGACAGCAAGCAATCAGCCCCAGCATTTT

j_gene: TRBJ2-5
v_gene: TRBV7-2
d_gene: TRBD2
abundance: many
CDR3aa: CASSLALAGGQETQYF
CDR3nt: TGTGCCAGCAGCTTAGCGCTAGCGGGGGGGCAAGAGACCCAGTACTTC

j_gene: TRBJ2-7
v_gene: TRBV18
d_gene: -
abundance: many
CDR3aa: CASSPPNYPWAYEQYF
CDR3nt: TGTGCCAGCTCACCACCGAACTATCCCTGGGCCTACGAGCAGTACTTC

j_gene: TRBJ2-1
v_gene: TRBV18
d_gene: TRBD2
abundance: many
CDR3aa: CASSFREGYNEQFF
CDR3nt: TGTGCCAGCTCATTCCGGGAGGGCTACAATGAGCAGTTCTTC

j_gene: TRBJ2-7
v_gene: TRBV20-1
d_gene: -
abundance: many
CDR3aa: CSAGRQDSYEQYF
CDR3nt: TGCAGTGCTGGCCGACAGGACTCCTACGAGCAGTACTTC

j_gene: TRBJ1-2
v_gene: TRBV30
d_gene: -
abundance: many
CDR3aa: CAWTPRNYGYTF
CDR3nt: TGTGCCTGGACTCCTAGAAACTATGGCTACACCTTC

j_gene: TRBJ2-3
v_gene: TRBV12-3/TRBV12-4
d_gene: -
abundance: -
CDR3aa: CASSFREADTQYF
CDR3nt: TGTGCCAGCAGTTTTAGAGAAGCAGATACGCAGTATTTT

j_gene: TRBJ2-6
v_gene: TRBV18
d_gene: -
abundance: many
CDR3aa: CASSPSGSGANVLTF
CDR3nt: TGTGCCAGCTCACCTTCTGGCTCTGGGGCCAACGTCCTGACTTTC

j_gene: TRBJ2-5
v_gene: TRBV2
d_gene: -
abundance: -
CDR3aa: CASRTYQETQYF
CDR3nt: TGTGCCAGCAGAACGTACCAAGAGACCCAGTACTTC

j_gene: TRBJ2-4
v_gene: TRBV18
d_gene: -
abundance: -
CDR3aa: CASSPGRSAKNIQYF
CDR3nt: TGTGCCAGCTCACCAGGCCGGTCTGCCAAAAACATTCAGTACTTC

j_gene: TRBJ2-1
v_gene: TRBV24-1
d_gene: -
abundance: many
CDR3aa: CATSDRTEQFF
CDR3nt: TGTGCCACCAGTGACCGGACAGAGCAGTTCTTC

j_gene: TRBJ1-2
v_gene: TRBV2
d_gene: -
abundance: -
CDR3aa: CASRIQGRYGYTF
CDR3nt: TGTGCCAGCAGGATACAGGGCCGCTATGGCTACACCTTC

j_gene: TRBJ2-4
v_gene: TRBV7-9
d_gene: -
abundance: many
CDR3aa: CASSLVELGIQYF
CDR3nt: TGTGCCAGCAGCTTAGTCGAGCTTGGCATTCAGTACTTC

j_gene: TRBJ2-5
v_gene: TRBV4-2
d_gene: TRBD1
abundance: many
CDR3aa: CASSQDMATGGWQETQYF
CDR3nt: TGTGCCAGCAGCCAAGATATGGCCACAGGGGGCTGGCAAGAGACCCAGTACTTC

j_gene: TRBJ2-2
v_gene: TRBV12-3/TRBV12-4
d_gene: -
abundance: many
CDR3aa: CASSRARGGAGELFF
CDR3nt: TGTGCCAGCAGTCGAGCGCGGGGCGGAGCCGGGGAGCTGTTTTTT

j_gene: TRBJ2-1
v_gene: TRBV7-3
d_gene: TRBD2
abundance: many
CDR3aa: CASSLIPSAGEGGNEQFF
CDR3nt: TGTGCCAGCAGCTTAATACCCTCAGCGGGAGAAGGGGGCAATGAGCAGTTCTTC

j_gene: TRBJ2-1
v_gene: TRBV10-3
d_gene: TRBD2
abundance: many
CDR3aa: CATQLAGGYNEQFF
CDR3nt: TGTGCCACCCAACTAGCGGGGGGGTACAATGAGCAGTTCTTC

j_gene: TRBJ2-2
v_gene: TRBV27
d_gene: TRBD1
abundance: many
CDR3aa: CASSSKDRGTGELFF
CDR3nt: TGTGCCAGCAGTTCCAAAGACAGGGGCACCGGGGAGCTGTTTTTT

j_gene: TRBJ2-7
v_gene: TRBV6-6
d_gene: -
abundance: few
CDR3aa: CASSYSARAGRSYEQYF
CDR3nt: TGTGCCAGCAGTTACTCGGCTAGGGCCGGTCGCTCCTACGAGCAGTACTTC

j_gene: TRBJ2-4
v_gene: TRBV7-3
d_gene: -
abundance: many
CDR3aa: CASSQESSSQAKNIQYF
CDR3nt: TGTGCCAGCAGCCAGGAGTCCAGTAGTCAAGCCAAAAACATTCAGTACTTC

j_gene: TRBJ2-1
v_gene: TRBV5-1
d_gene: -
abundance: many
CDR3aa: CASSMDTSSYNEQFF
CDR3nt: TGCGCCAGCAGCATGGACACCAGCTCCTACAATGAGCAGTTCTTC

j_gene: TRBJ1-1
v_gene: TRBV2
d_gene: -
abundance: many
CDR3aa: CASSGLLGNEAFF
CDR3nt: TGTGCCAGCAGCGGGTTATTGGGAAATGAAGCTTTCTTT

j_gene: TRBJ1-1
v_gene: TRBV2
d_gene: -
abundance: many
CDR3aa: CASSSHQGTGSEAFF
CDR3nt: TGTGCCAGCAGTAGCCACCAGGGGACGGGATCCGAAGCTTTCTTT

j_gene: TRBJ2-3
v_gene: TRBV21-1
d_gene: -
abundance: many
CDR3aa: CASTRGAGDTQYF
CDR3nt: TGTGCCAGCACCCGTGGGGCGGGAGATACGCAGTATTTT

j_gene: TRBJ2-4
v_gene: TRBV29-1
d_gene: -
abundance: many
CDR3aa: CSVETGSSSIQYF
CDR3nt: TGCAGCGTTGAAACAGGGAGCTCAAGCATTCAGTACTTC

j_gene: TRBJ2-5
v_gene: TRBV11-3
d_gene: TRBD2
abundance: many
CDR3aa: CASSSRGEETQYF
CDR3nt: TGTGCCAGCAGCTCGCGGGGGGAAGAGACCCAGTACTTC

j_gene: TRBJ2-2
v_gene: TRBV12-3/TRBV12-4
d_gene: -
abundance: few
CDR3aa: CASSPDRSTGELFF
CDR3nt: TGTGCCAGCAGTCCTGACAGGAGCACCGGGGAGCTGTTTTTT

j_gene: TRBJ2-7
v_gene: TRBV12-3/TRBV12-4
d_gene: TRBD1
abundance: many
CDR3aa: CASRSGQGIYEQYF
CDR3nt: TGTGCCAGCAGGTCGGGACAGGGGATATACGAGCAGTACTTC

j_gene: TRBJ2-6
v_gene: TRBV6-6
d_gene: -
abundance: many
CDR3aa: CASSQLRQPRVAANVLTF
CDR3nt: TGTGCCAGCAGTCAACTGCGGCAGCCGCGGGTAGCTGCCAACGTCCTGACTTTC

j_gene: TRBJ2-1
v_gene: TRBV4-1
d_gene: -
abundance: many
CDR3aa: CASSQDTWAYEQFF
CDR3nt: TGCGCCAGCAGCCAAGACACCTGGGCATATGAGCAGTTCTTC

j_gene: TRBJ1-5
v_gene: TRBV10-1
d_gene: -
abundance: many
CDR3aa: CASSEYPEPQHF
CDR3nt: TGCGCCAGCAGTGAGTATCCGGAGCCCCAGCATTTT

j_gene: TRBJ2-7
v_gene: TRBV6-5
d_gene: -
abundance: many
CDR3aa: CASYPQGKGAYEQYF
CDR3nt: TGTGCCAGCTACCCCCAAGGGAAGGGCGCCTACGAGCAGTACTTC

j_gene: TRBJ2-7
v_gene: TRBV29-1
d_gene: -
abundance: many
CDR3aa: CSVESQTYEQYF
CDR3nt: TGCAGCGTTGAATCGCAGACCTACGAGCAGTACTTC

j_gene: TRBJ2-3
v_gene: TRBV18
d_gene: TRBD2
abundance: many
CDR3aa: CASSPGLVPDTQYF
CDR3nt: TGTGCCAGCTCACCGGGACTAGTCCCAGATACGCAGTATTTT

j_gene: TRBJ2-1
v_gene: TRBV4-1
d_gene: TRBD2
abundance: many
CDR3aa: CASSQPGLTPNNEQFF
CDR3nt: TGCGCCAGCAGCCAGCCGGGACTAACCCCCAACAATGAGCAGTTCTTC

j_gene: TRBJ1-2
v_gene: TRBV11-1
d_gene: -
abundance: many
CDR3aa: CASSAGGQSNYGYTF
CDR3nt: TGTGCCAGCAGCGCCGGGGGGCAGTCGAACTATGGCTACACCTTC

j_gene: TRBJ2-3
v_gene: TRBV12-3/TRBV12-4
d_gene: -
abundance: many
CDR3aa: CASGGRAGMSTDTQYF
CDR3nt: TGTGCCAGCGGGGGCCGGGCAGGGATGAGCACAGATACGCAGTATTTT

j_gene: TRBJ2-7
v_gene: TRBV28
d_gene: -
abundance: few
CDR3aa: CASSLHSSYEQYF
CDR3nt: TGTGCCAGCAGTTTACACAGCTCCTACGAGCAGTACTTC

j_gene: TRBJ2-7
v_gene: TRBV18
d_gene: -
abundance: few
CDR3aa: CASSPREGFVEQYF
CDR3nt: TGTGCCAGCTCACCCCGTGAGGGTTTCGTGGAGCAGTACTTC